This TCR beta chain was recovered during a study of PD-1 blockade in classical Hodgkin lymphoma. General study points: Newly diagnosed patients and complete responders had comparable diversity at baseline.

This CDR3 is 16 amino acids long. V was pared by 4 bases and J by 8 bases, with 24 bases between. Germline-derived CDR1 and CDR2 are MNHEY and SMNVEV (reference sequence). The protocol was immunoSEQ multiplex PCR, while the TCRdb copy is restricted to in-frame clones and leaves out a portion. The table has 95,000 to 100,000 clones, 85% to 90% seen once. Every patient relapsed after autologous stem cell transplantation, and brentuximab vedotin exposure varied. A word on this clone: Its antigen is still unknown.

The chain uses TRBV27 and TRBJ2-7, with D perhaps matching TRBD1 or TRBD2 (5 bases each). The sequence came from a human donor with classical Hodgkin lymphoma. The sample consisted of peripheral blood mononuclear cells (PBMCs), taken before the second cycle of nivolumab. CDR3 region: CASSSMPGTGSFQQYF. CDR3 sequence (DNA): TGTGCCAGCAGTTCGATGCCCGGGACGGGGTCGTTCCAGCAGTACTTC.